The 26 T cell receptor beta chains in this list originate from one sample, sequenced in a study of T-cell memory formation after mild COVID-19 (dated by TCRdb to about 2021). Library preparation used 5' RACE. Reads for this sample came from an Illumina NovaSeq 6000. TCRdb trimmed the raw reads at Q25, called clones with MiXCR and kept productive beta chains. CDR3 protein sequences are deduplicated, and each keeps its most common genes and DNA. The sample table contains roughly 200,000 distinct CDR3 sequences; only one count was recorded for under 20% of them. The ten largest make up approximately 2% of the sample. The sequencing input was PBMCs or a T cell subset sorted from them (not recorded which). All receptors come from an adult woman who had mild COVID-19 (a few samples of this study predate the infection). The sample titles of this study are shuffled in the database, so cell type and time point are left out; the donor was told from shared clones.

The chain combines TRBV7-9 with TRBJ2-3, with TRBD1 as a possible D gene (6 bases). Deletions cut 8 bases from V and 2 bases from J, with 14 bases between. In germline, CDR1 is SEHNR, CDR2 FQNEAQ (reference sequence). There are 14 residues in the CDR3. Written as DNA, the CDR3 is TGTGCCAGCGGAGCAGGGGTTTACACAGATACGCAGTATTTT. This encodes CASGAGVYTDTQYF. The whole variable domain, filled in from reference TRBV7-9 and TRBJ2-3, reads DTGVSQNPRHKITKRGQNVTFRCDPISEHNRLYWYRQTLGQGPEFLTYFQNEAQLEKSRLLSDRFSAERPKGSFSTLEIQRTEQGDSAMYLCASGAGVYTDTQYFGPGTRLTVL.

The rearrangement links TRBV5-1 to TRBJ2-7; tentative D call: TRBD2 (6 bases). CDR1 is SGHRS, CDR2 YFSETQ, per germline. CDR3 length equals 18 residues. Trimming pared 0 bases from V and 4 bases from J, leaving 23 bases between. The CDR3 region has the DNA TGCGCCAGCAGCTTGGGACGGTTTTGGGACTTCAATAAATACGAGCAGTACTTC. It codes for CASSLGRFWDFNKYEQYF.

V gene TRBV29-1 combines with J gene TRBJ2-2; the D is unclear. Germline V CDR1 and CDR2: SQVTM, ANQGSEA. Trimming pared 6 bases from V and 4 bases from J, leaving 12 bases between. The CDR3 is made up of 13 amino acids. The CDR3 DNA follows: TGCAGCGTCCGATCCGACACCACCGGGGAGCTGTTTTTT. Translation: CSVRSDTTGELFF.

This clonotype was detected a few times. The V and J genes are TRBV20-1 and TRBJ2-5; 12 nucleotides agree with TRBD2. V gave up 5 bases and J gave up 5 bases; unmatched junction bases: 6. The CDR3 runs 14 residues. Per the germline V gene, CDR1 is DFQATT and CDR2 is SNEGSKA (reference sequence). DNA of the CDR3: TGCAGTGCTTCTCTAGCGGGAGGGTTGGAGACCCAGTACTTC. The encoded protein is CSASLAGGLETQYF.

In its sample, this clonotype was seen a few times. The V gene is TRBV7-2, the J gene TRBJ1-1; 11 bases are a match to TRBD1. The CDR3 sequence is 15 residues long. The junction had 5 bases not matched to a gene; V was cut back by 3 bases and J by 5 bases. Germline CDR1 and CDR2: SGHTA and FQGNSA. In DNA, the CDR3 is TGTGCCAGCAGCTTCCCCGGGACAGGGGGAACTGAAGCTTTCTTT. Its translation: CASSFPGTGGTEAFF.

The J gene is TRBJ2-7, the V gene TRBV14, with unresolved D. Germline lookup yields CDR1 SGHDN and CDR2 FVKESK. V dropped 1 base and J dropped 2 bases, with 3 bases sitting between them. CDR3 size: 12 residues. The CDR3 nucleotides read TGTGCCAGCAGCCAAGCGCCCTACGAGCAGTACTTC. Translation: CASSQAPYEQYF.

This chain connects TRBV9 to TRBJ2-3, with D unclear. CDR1 and CDR2 (germline): SGDLS, YYNGEE. The V gene lost 0 bases and the J gene lost 0 bases, with 8 bases spanning the gap. CDR3 length equals 15 residues. The CDR3: CASSVAADSTDTQYF. The DNA for the CDR3 is TGTGCCAGCAGCGTAGCCGCGGACAGCACAGATACGCAGTATTTT.

The chain is built from TRBV6-2 or TRBV6-3 and TRBJ1-2, with D unclear. Trimming pared 0 bases from V and 5 bases from J, leaving 7 bases between. Germline CDR1 MNHEY, CDR2 SVGEGT. This CDR3 contains 13 residues. The CDR3 is CASSYSVQYGYTF. The DNA of the CDR3 is TGTGCCAGCAGTTACTCCGTTCAATATGGCTACACCTTC.

This clonotype was seen a handful of times. DNA of the CDR3: TGCGCCAGCAGCGGGGGGGACGCAGATACGCAGTATTTT. Translating gives CASSGGDADTQYF. This chain links TRBV5-1 with TRBJ2-3, with 7 nucleotides matching TRBD2. Germline CDR1 is SGHRS and CDR2 is YFSETQ. CDR3 length equals 13 residues. After removal of 4 bases from V and 4 bases from J, the junction contained 3 bases not matched to a gene.

The chain links TRBV20-1 to TRBJ1-1, with D unclear. Trimming removed 5 bases from V and 6 bases from J, with 16 bases in between. The germline CDR1 and CDR2 sequences are DFQATT and SNEGSKA (reference sequence). The CDR3 totals 13 residues. The CDR3 bases are TGCAGTGCTCTCCAAGGGTTCCTCGCTGAAGCTTTCTTT. Protein sequence: CSALQGFLAEAFF.

This clonotype occurred a few times. The CDR3 DNA reads as TGTGCCAGCAGTGAAGTAGGAAGGACAGGGCGGACGAACATTCAGTACTTC. It translates to CASSEVGRTGRTNIQYF. This chain uses TRBV25-1 with TRBJ2-4; 8 positions agree with TRBD1. Trimming removed 2 bases from V and 7 bases from J; junction bases left unmatched: 13. The CDR3 sequence is 17 residues long. CDR1 is MGHDK and CDR2 is SYGVNS in the germline V gene.

The chain has TRBV20-1 and TRBJ1-1; D unclear. Trimming pared 5 bases from V and 0 bases from J, leaving 19 bases between. Germline V lookup: CDR1 DFQATT, CDR2 SNEGSKA (reference sequence). The CDR3 is 16 amino acids. CDR3 protein: CSALGGVRHMNTEAFF. The CDR3 DNA is TGCAGTGCTCTAGGTGGGGTCAGACACATGAACACTGAAGCTTTCTTT.

The V call is TRBV7-9, the J call TRBJ1-2; no firm D call. The V end was cut by 10 bases, the J end by 2 bases, with 20 bases between. CDR1 is SEHNR, CDR2 FQNEAQ, per germline (reference sequence). This CDR3 comprises 15 residues. The CDR3: CANDYWLESNYGYTF. In nucleotides, the CDR3 is TGTGCCAACGATTACTGGCTGGAGTCGAACTATGGCTACACCTTC.

V and J are TRBV20-1 and TRBJ2-7; 7 nucleotides match TRBD2. The junction had 7 bases not matched to a gene; V was cut back by 1 base and J by 1 base. The CDR3 spans 15 residues. Germline-derived CDR1 and CDR2 are DFQATT and SNEGSKA (reference sequence). The CDR3 protein is CSARAWRERSYEQYF. The CDR3 DNA reads as TGCAGTGCTAGAGCTTGGCGGGAGAGGTCCTACGAGCAGTACTTC.

This sequence joins TRBV7-9 and TRBJ1-2; the D gene is possibly TRBD1 (6 bases). The CDR3 has 15 amino acids. CDR1 and CDR2 from the germline V gene are SEHNR and FQNEAQ (reference sequence). Trimming shortened V by 3 bases and J by 5 bases, and 16 bases separated the two germline ends. In DNA form, the CDR3 reads TGTGCCAGCAGCTTGCTGGGGGCGGTTGAATATGGCTACACCTTC. Amino acid sequence: CASSLLGAVEYGYTF. The full variable domain, completed using reference TRBV7-9 and TRBJ1-2, is DTGVSQNPRHKITKRGQNVTFRCDPISEHNRLYWYRQTLGQGPEFLTYFQNEAQLEKSRLLSDRFSAERPKGSFSTLEIQRTEQGDSAMYLCASSLLGAVEYGYTFGSGTRLTVV.

CDR3 residues: CSAPDRGYGYTF. The CDR3, as DNA: TGCAGTGCTCCCGACAGGGGCTATGGCTACACCTTC. The chain couples TRBV20-1 to TRBJ1-2, with 8 bases lining up with TRBD1. The CDR3 is made up of 12 amino acids. V was pared by 5 bases and J by 4 bases, with 3 bases of the junction left unmatched. The germline V gene has CDR1 DFQATT and CDR2 SNEGSKA (reference sequence).

This clonotype was seen only a few times. The V gene is TRBV5-1, the J gene TRBJ2-1, with D possibly being TRBD2 (6 bases). CDR1 and CDR2 (germline): SGHRS, YFSETQ. Trimming removed 3 bases from V and 3 bases from J, with 10 bases in between. The CDR3 is made up of 14 amino acids. The CDR3 spells CASSWSGDYNEQFF. DNA for the CDR3: TGCGCCAGCAGCTGGTCGGGGGACTACAATGAGCAGTTCTTC.

The chain recombines TRBV4-1 with TRBJ2-3; D possibly matches TRBD1 or TRBD2 (6 bases each). CDR1 MGHRA and CDR2 YSYEKL come from the germline V gene. The CDR3 length is 18 residues. V shed 4 bases and J shed 0 bases, with 20 bases lying between them. CDR3 coding DNA: TGCGCCAGCAGCCCAAGGTTTTTGGGGGGCGACAGCACAGATACGCAGTATTTT. This encodes CASSPRFLGGDSTDTQYF.

This sequence joins TRBV11-2 and TRBJ2-3; D unclear. The CDR3 runs 17 residues. Germline CDR1 is SGHAT and CDR2 is FQNNGV. Trimming took 4 bases from V and 1 from J, leaving 18 bases between them. CDR3 amino acids: CASSSPRNSRRTDTQYF. The CDR3 DNA reads as TGTGCCAGCAGCTCTCCCAGAAACAGTCGCCGCACAGATACGCAGTATTTT.

In this sample, this clonotype turned up a few times. The genes are TRBV5-6 and TRBJ1-1; possible D gene TRBD1, 6 bases. The CDR3 has 15 residues. Per germline, CDR1 SGHDT and CDR2 YYEEEE. V gave up 0 bases and J gave up 0 bases, with 9 bases separating them. CDR3 DNA: TGTGCCAGCAGCTTGGGGGGGCCTATGAACACTGAAGCTTTCTTT. This encodes CASSLGGPMNTEAFF. Full variable domain (rest looked up from reference TRBV5-6 and TRBJ1-1): DAGVTQSPTHLIKTRGQQVTLRCSPKSGHDTVSWYQQALGQGPQFIFQYYEEEERQRGNFPDRFSGHQFPNYSSELNVNALLLGDSALYLCASSLGGPMNTEAFFGQGTRLTVV.

This chain uses TRBV18 with TRBJ2-7; TRBD2 aligns across 11 bases. Germline trimming cut 3 bases from V and 1 base from J; bases unmatched to any gene: 8. The germline gives CDR1 KGHSH, CDR2 LQKENI. This CDR3 contains 17 residues. DNA of the CDR3: TGTGCCAGCTCACCTTTTTCCGGGACTAGCGGATCCTACGAGCAGTACTTC. The encoded protein is CASSPFSGTSGSYEQYF.

V and J are TRBV7-9 and TRBJ2-3, with D possibly matching TRBD2 (5 bases). This CDR3 is built from 12 residues. The germline CDR1 and CDR2 sequences are SEHNR and FQNEAQ (reference sequence). V dropped 5 bases and J dropped 5 bases, with 8 bases sitting between them. In nucleotides, the CDR3 is TGTGCCAGCAGCGAGGGTCGAGATACGCAGTATTTT. This sequence encodes CASSEGRDTQYF.

This clonotype has only a few counts. The gene calls are TRBV6-2 or TRBV6-3 and TRBJ2-1; 11 nucleotides line up with TRBD2. Unmatched junction bases numbered 6, after V lost 4 bases and J lost 1 base. CDR1 is MNHEY, CDR2 SVGEGT, per germline. The CDR3 consists of 17 residues. CDR3 amino acids: CASSSLAGERSYNEQFF. The CDR3, as DNA: TGTGCCAGCAGTTCACTAGCGGGAGAGAGATCCTACAATGAGCAGTTCTTC.

The gene calls are TRBV12-3 or TRBV12-4 and TRBJ1-5; maybe TRBD1 (5 bases). V shed 3 bases and J shed 7 bases, with 16 bases lying between them. The CDR3 runs 15 residues. The CDR3 sequence is CASSFKGRDLQPQHF. The CDR3 bases are TGTGCCAGCAGTTTTAAGGGGCGAGACCTCCAGCCCCAGCATTTT.

The V and J genes are TRBV7-3 and TRBJ2-5; the D is unclear. V lost 5 bases, J lost 5 bases, and 18 bases lay in between. CDR1 and CDR2 (germline): SGHTA, FQGTGA. The CDR3 is 15 residues long. This CDR3 is CASSTNSQSSETQYF. The CDR3, as DNA: TGTGCCAGCAGCACGAACTCGCAGTCTTCCGAGACCCAGTACTTC. Looking up the rest from reference TRBV7-3 and TRBJ2-5 gives the full variable domain: GAGVSQTPSNKVTEKGKYVELRCDPISGHTALYWYRQSLGQGPEFLIYFQGTGAADDSGLPNDRFFAVRPEGSVSTLKIQRTERGDSAVYLCASSTNSQSSETQYFGPGTRLLVL.

This clonotype was seen a handful of times. The rearrangement joins TRBV7-3 to TRBJ2-4; 8 bases are a match to TRBD2. The CDR3 runs to 16 residues. Trimming removed 1 base from V and 2 bases from J; junction bases left unmatched: 4. From germline, CDR1 is SGHTA and CDR2 FQGTGA. Here the CDR3 reads CASSLKGGGTKNIQYF. The CDR3 nucleotides read TGTGCCAGCAGCTTAAAAGGCGGGGGGACCAAAAACATTCAGTACTTC.